These 13 T cell receptor beta chains were all obtained from the same sample, sequenced in a study of CD8+ T cells in alopecia areata. Reverse transcription of extracted RNA yielded cDNA, which provided the sequencing template. Data came from immunoSEQ multiplex PCR; TCRdb stores just in-frame clones and leaves some out. The record shows about 110,000 clones for this sample, with no singletons present. Specimen: lesional skin. The origin of the receptors is a C3H/HeJ mouse with alopecia areata. Mouse strain MHC haplotype: H2-k.

A remark on this clone: Gene and germline names: mouse. Other DNA sequences in this specimen translate into the identical CDR3. The DNA read from the CDR3 is TGCACCTGCAGTGCAGTCCGGGACTGGGGGGGCGCAGAA. Protein product: CTCSAVRDWGGAE. The whole CDR3 is CTCSAVRDWGGAETLYF. This chain joins TRBV1 and TRBJ2-3, with 14 bases that match TRBD2. Coverage ceases 4 residues before the CDR3 finishes, and the germline J gene fills in the end. The J segment lost 3 bases and the V segment lost 1 base, leaving 3 bases of the junction unmatched. The CDR3 loop spans 17 amino acids. From germline, CDR1 is NSQYPW and CDR2 LRSPGD (reference sequence).

As to this clone: The germline and genes are mouse ones. The CDR3 end lies 4 residues beyond the end of the read and is filled in from the germline J gene. The V call is TRBV19, the J call TRBJ2-1; the match to TRBD1 covers 7 bases. The germline gives CDR1 FNHDT, CDR2 SITEND (reference sequence). The CDR3 extends over 15 amino acids. V trimming: 1 base; J trimming: 2 bases; junction bases outside the gene matches: 3. The CDR3: CASSIPDRDYAEQFF. The CDR3 bases that were read are TGTGCCAGCAGTATACCCGACAGGGACTATGCT.

Turning to this clone: All gene names here are mouse names. The CDR3 is cut off 4 residues early in the read; its end comes from the germline J gene. The rearrangement links TRBV14 to TRBJ2-4, with a possible D match to TRBD1 (5 bases). The CDR3 is 14 residues long. Germline CDR1 SGHDT, CDR2 FRDEAV. CDR3: CASSFPDTKNTLYF. The DNA read from the CDR3 is TGTGCCAGCAGTTTCCCGGACACCAAAAAC.

This clone has only a few counts. The protein here is the DNA translation, as the TCRdb protein differs from it at residue 11. Gene names denote mouse genes. From the germline J gene comes the end of the CDR3, since the read stops 3 residues before it. This sequence joins TRBV19 and TRBJ1-6; 8 bases are a match to TRBD1. TRBJ1-6 is placed among ORFs of uncertain function. Germline V gene sequence: CDR1 FNHDT, CDR2 SITEND (reference sequence). The CDR3 sequence is 14 residues long. The V and J ends lost 3 bases and 6 bases, in that order; junction bases with no gene match: 2. CDR3 in amino acids: CASSTGGRNSPLYF. CDR3 bases read: TGTGCCAGCAGTACAGGGGGCCGTAATTCGCCC.

This clone was counted a few times. These gene names are mouse names. The CDR3 goes on 4 residues after the read ends, and that part is filled in from the germline J gene. The chain recombines TRBV1 with TRBJ2-5; D might be TRBD1 (5 bases). The CDR3 extends over 15 amino acids. V was trimmed by 0 bases and J by 3 bases, leaving 10 bases between them. Germline CDR1 and CDR2: NSQYPW and LRSPGD (reference sequence). CDR3 DNA (partial): TGCACCTGCAGTGCAGATAACCAGGGTCAAGAC. Protein product: CTCSADNQGQD. The full CDR3 protein is CTCSADNQGQDTQYF.

Concerning this clone: Gene names follow the mouse nomenclature. The read ends 4 residues before the CDR3 terminus; that terminus is restored from the germline J gene. This chain uses TRBV13-1 with TRBJ2-5, with 11 bases fitting TRBD2. The germline V gene has CDR1 NSHNY and CDR2 SYGAGN. The CDR3 consists of 15 residues. The V and J ends lost 4 bases and 2 bases, in that order; junction bases with no gene match: 3. The CDR3 protein is CASSPDWGVQDTQYF. The CDR3 DNA, read in part, is TGTGCCAGCAGTCCGGACTGGGGGGTCCAAGAC.

In its sample, this clone was seen a few times. Gene names follow the mouse nomenclature. With the read ending 4 residues before the CDR3 end, the germline J gene is used to fill in that end. The rearrangement links TRBV1 to TRBJ1-1; 9 bases line up with TRBD1. Germline-derived CDR1 and CDR2 are NSQYPW and LRSPGD (reference sequence). The CDR3 spans 15 residues. V was pared by 3 bases and J by 4 bases, with 6 bases of the junction left unmatched. The CDR3 loop reads CTCSADGTGPTEVFF. CDR3 bases read: TGCACCTGCAGTGCCGACGGGACAGGGCCCACA.

This clone was observed a few times. The junction departs from the called germline gene at one end, perhaps through a read error. Mouse names are used for the genes. The read terminates 4 residues before the CDR3 end, so the remaining end is supplied by the germline J gene. The chain joins TRBV5 to TRBJ2-2; 8 bases map to TRBD2. Per the germline V gene, CDR1 is LGHNA and CDR2 is YNLKQL (reference sequence). This CDR3 has 16 amino acids. The DNA read from the CDR3 is TGTGCCTGCAGCCAAGATGGGGGGGCAAACACCGGG. Translating gives CACSQDGGANTG. The entire CDR3 sequence reads CACSQDGGANTGQLYF.

In the case of this clone: Gene names denote mouse genes. The sequence runs out 4 residues before the end of the CDR3; the remainder is reconstructed from the germline J gene. The V gene is TRBV19, the J gene TRBJ2-3; D unresolved. V was clipped by 5 bases and J by 4 bases, with 8 bases between them. The germline gives CDR1 FNHDT, CDR2 SITEND (reference sequence). The CDR3 runs 12 residues. This chain's CDR3 is CASRDITETLYF. CDR3 DNA (partial): TGTGCCAGCAGAGACATAACAGAA.

This clone was picked up a small number of times. Germline and genes: mouse. Here the CDR3 reads CTCSARRERLFF. The sequenced CDR3 bases are TGCACCTGCAGTGCCAGGCGCGAA. The chain is built from TRBV1 and TRBJ1-4; no definite D call. The read is 4 residues too short to cover the CDR3 end, so that end is filled in from the germline J gene. Germline V gene lookup returns CDR1 NSQYPW and CDR2 LRSPGD (reference sequence). The CDR3 sequence is 12 residues long.

A note on this clone: Mouse gene names and germline throughout. The missing CDR3 end, 4 residues past where the read stops, is filled in from the germline J gene. The V and J genes are TRBV1 and TRBJ2-7, with a tentative D call TRBD1 (6 bases). CDR3 length: 15 residues. The germline CDR1 and CDR2 sequences are NSQYPW and LRSPGD (reference sequence). CDR3 protein: CTCSADDTGFYEQYF. The CDR3 bases that were read are TGCACCTGCAGTGCAGATGACACAGGGTTTTAT.

Note on this clone: Mouse germline and gene names are used. The read halts 4 residues ahead of the CDR3 end, with the missing end drawn from the germline J gene. V usage is TRBV13-3 and J usage is TRBJ2-1; 10 bases fit TRBD1. Per the germline V gene, CDR1 is NNHDY and CDR2 is SYVADS. There are 13 residues in the CDR3. The part of the CDR3 DNA that was read is TGTGCCAGCAGCCCGGGACAGGGGACT. Translating gives CASSPGQGT. The full CDR3 protein is CASSPGQGTEQFF.

Note on this clone: At residue 9, the TCRdb amino acid sequence and the translated nucleotide sequence differ, so the protein here is the DNA translation. Germline and genes here are mouse. The CDR3 end lies 3 residues beyond the end of the read and is filled in from the germline J gene. The V and J genes are TRBV1 and TRBJ1-6; D might be TRBD1 (6 bases). TRBJ1-6 has ORF status, its function being uncertain. Per germline, CDR1 NSQYPW and CDR2 LRSPGD (reference sequence). V was pared by 8 bases and J by 7 bases, with 9 bases between. The CDR3 is made up of 12 amino acids. The CDR3: CTCRDNNSPLYF. CDR3 DNA, as far as it was read: TGCACCTGCCGGGACAACAATTCGCCC.